This passage covers 12 T cell receptor beta chains from one sample sequenced in a study of control samples from healthy donors and cancer patients. Assay used: immunoSEQ multiplex PCR; TCRdb lists only in-frame clones, some missing. The sample records 20,000 or so clones, more than 80% being singletons. The sample comprised PBMCs. Receptors were obtained from a man aged 55 to 70 with head and neck cancer.

The chain carries TRBV5-6 and TRBJ2-2; TRBD1 agrees at 11 bases. This CDR3 is built from 16 residues. Germline lookup yields CDR1 SGHDT and CDR2 YYEEEE. V lost 0 bases and J lost 6; bases outside the gene matches: 4. Here the CDR3 reads CASSLAGQGASGELFF. The CDR3 DNA sequence: TGTGCCAGCAGCTTGGCCGGACAGGGGGCCTCCGGGGAGCTGTTTTTT.

The rearrangement uses TRBV4-1 and TRBJ2-1, with 12 nucleotides matching TRBD2. CDR3 size: 18 residues. Trimming at V came to 4 bases and at J to 0 bases, leaving 7 bases not matched to a gene. CDR1 and CDR2 (germline): MGHRA, YSYEKL. Here the CDR3 reads CASSLRTSGTSSYNEQFF. CDR3 in DNA: TGCGCCAGCAGCCTCCGGACTAGCGGGACCAGCTCCTACAATGAGCAGTTCTTC.

This clone was counted a single time. The V gene is TRBV6-5, the J gene TRBJ1-5; D not resolved. Trimming shortened V by 8 bases and J by 3 bases, and 11 bases separated the two germline ends. Germline lookup yields CDR1 MNHEY and CDR2 SVGAGI. The length of the CDR3 is 13 residues. In DNA form, the CDR3 reads TGTGCCAGCGAAGGAGGTTTCAATCAGCCCCAGCATTTT. It yields the protein CASEGGFNQPQHF.

The CDR3 region is CASSLSGGVNYEQYV. CDR3 DNA: TGTGCCAGCAGTTTATCTGGAGGGGTCAACTACGAGCAGTACGTC. This chain joins TRBV28 and TRBJ2-7, with D possibly matching TRBD2 (6 bases). The germline gives CDR1 MDHEN, CDR2 SYDVKM. The CDR3 loop spans 15 amino acids. V was shortened by 1 base and J by 3 bases, with 13 bases between the two germline ends.

By share, this clone counts as medium-sized. The chain employs TRBV4-1 and TRBJ1-2; TRBD1 matches 9 bases. The CDR3 contains 15 residues. From germline, CDR1 is MGHRA and CDR2 YSYEKL. The V gene end was trimmed by 0 bases and the J gene end by 8 bases; junction bases not matched to a gene: 7. The CDR3 is CASSQDPGTGNGYTF. CDR3 nucleotide sequence: TGCGCCAGCAGCCAAGACCCCGGGACAGGGAACGGCTACACCTTC.

V usage is TRBV30 and J usage is TRBJ1-2; D gene ambiguous. Trimming left V 5 bases short and J 1 base short, with 11 bases between. There are 13 residues in the CDR3. Germline V gene lookup returns CDR1 GTSNPN and CDR2 SVGIG (reference sequence). The DNA of the CDR3 is TGTGCCTGGGGTGCAGGCCTTAACTATGGCTACACCTTC. Its protein product is CAWGAGLNYGYTF.

The chain couples TRBV6-5 to TRBJ1-1, with TRBD1 as a possible D gene (5 bases). The CDR3 has 14 residues. CDR1 is MNHEY, CDR2 SVGAGI, per germline. Trimming removed 6 bases from V and 11 bases from J, with 22 bases in between. The CDR3 nucleotides are TGTGCCAGCAGCCCAACAGGAGGTGGCCCATCGGCTTTCTTT. It encodes CASSPTGGGPSAFF.

The V gene is TRBV7-2, the J gene TRBJ2-7, with D hard to call. This CDR3 is built from 15 residues. The germline V and J ends were trimmed by 0 bases and 0 bases, with 9 bases remaining between them. CDR1 and CDR2 (germline): SGHTA, FQGNSA. The CDR3 sequence is CASSLAARSSYEQYV. CDR3 DNA sequence: TGTGCCAGCAGCTTAGCGGCCAGAAGCTCCTACGAGCAGTACGTC.

The rearrangement joins TRBV18 to TRBJ2-6; D gene ambiguous. Germline CDR1 reads KGHSH; CDR2 reads LQKENI. This CDR3 region has 15 residues. With 6 bases removed from V and 0 bases from J, the gap between germline ends came to 9 bases. CDR3 DNA: TGTGCCAGCTCGCCCCAGACCTCTGGGGCCAACGTCCTGACTTTC. Amino acid sequence: CASSPQTSGANVLTF.

The rearrangement links TRBV5-5 to TRBJ2-1; D not resolved. V was cut by 5 bases and J by 0 bases, with 9 bases left in between. This CDR3 is built from 14 residues. Looked up from germline, CDR1 is SGHKS and CDR2 is YYEKEE (reference sequence). The CDR3 DNA is TGTGCCAGCAGTAGCTTTGGCTCCTACAATGAGCAGTTCTTC. Translated: CASSSFGSYNEQFF. The full variable domain, in which reference TRBV5-5 and TRBJ2-1 provide the parts outside the CDR3, is DAGVTQSPTHLIKTRGQQVTLRCSPISGHKSVSWYQQVLGQGPQFIFQYYEKEERGRGNFPDRFSARQFPNYSSELNVNALLLGDSALYLCASSSFGSYNEQFFGPGTRLTVL.

V gene TRBV24-1 combines with J gene TRBJ2-6; D is ambiguous. Trimming removed 6 bases at V and 4 bases at J, with 3 bases between. The V gene's germline CDR1 is KGHDR and CDR2 SFDVKD. The CDR3 spans 12 residues. CDR3: CATSSGANVLTF. CDR3 in DNA: TGTGCCACCAGTTCAGGGGCCAACGTCCTGACTTTC.

This clone was seen only a few times. This sequence joins TRBV5-5 and TRBJ2-1, with 12 bases matching TRBD2. Germline V CDR1 and CDR2: SGHKS, YYEKEE (reference sequence). The trim removed 3 bases at V and 4 bases at J, leaving 5 bases unmatched. The CDR3 extends over 16 amino acids. CDR3 nucleotide sequence: TGTGCCAGCAGCTCAAAGACTAGCGGGAGTTACAATGAGCAGTTCTTC. Residues: CASSSKTSGSYNEQFF.